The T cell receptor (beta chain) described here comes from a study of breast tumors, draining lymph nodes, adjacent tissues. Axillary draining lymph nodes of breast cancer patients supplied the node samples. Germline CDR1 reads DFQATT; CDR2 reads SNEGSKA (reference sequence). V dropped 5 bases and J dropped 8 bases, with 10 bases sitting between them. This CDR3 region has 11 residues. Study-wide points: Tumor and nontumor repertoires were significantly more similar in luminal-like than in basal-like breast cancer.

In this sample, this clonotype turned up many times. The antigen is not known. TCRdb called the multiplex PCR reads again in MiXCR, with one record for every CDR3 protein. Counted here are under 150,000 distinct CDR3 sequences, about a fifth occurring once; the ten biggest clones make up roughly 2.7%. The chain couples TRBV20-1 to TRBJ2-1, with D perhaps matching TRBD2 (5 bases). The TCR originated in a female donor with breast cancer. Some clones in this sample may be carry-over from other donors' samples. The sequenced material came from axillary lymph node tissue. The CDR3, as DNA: TGCAGTGCTTCTAGCTGGGATGAGCAGTTCTTC. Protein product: CSASSWDEQFF.